This T cell receptor (beta chain) stems from a study of identical twins. The study's findings and limits: The study found weaker excess twin sharing in beta out-of-frame sequences.

Each CDR3 protein is one row after TCRdb ran MiXCR on the 5' RACE reads. The sample carries 1,800,000 or so distinct CDR3 sequences, around a third recorded once. Everyone who donated was a healthy Caucasian. With respect to this clonotype: As yet, its antigen is unknown.

Germline trimming cut 7 bases from V and 4 bases from J; bases unmatched to any gene: 4. The CDR3 has 13 amino acids. V usage is TRBV12-3 or TRBV12-4 and J usage is TRBJ2-7; the match to TRBD1 covers 10 bases. Source material: cord blood. This clonotype was obtained from a newborn girl in good health. The CDR3 bases are TGTGCCAGCAAAAGGGACAGGGGATACGAGCAGTACTTC. This encodes CASKRDRGYEQYF.